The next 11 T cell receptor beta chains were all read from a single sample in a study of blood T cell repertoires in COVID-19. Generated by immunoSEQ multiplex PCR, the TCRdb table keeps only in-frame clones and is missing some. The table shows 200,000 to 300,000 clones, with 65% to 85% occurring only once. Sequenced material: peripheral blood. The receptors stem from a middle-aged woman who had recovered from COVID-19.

CDR3 amino acids: CASSFQIYNSPLHF. The CDR3 DNA reads as TGTGCCAGCAGTTTTCAGATCTATAATTCACCCCTCCACTTT. The chain is built from TRBV28 and TRBJ1-6, with D unresolved. Per the germline V gene, CDR1 is MDHEN and CDR2 is SYDVKM. With 3 bases removed from V and 3 bases from J, the gap between germline ends came to 6 bases. The length of the CDR3 is 14 residues.

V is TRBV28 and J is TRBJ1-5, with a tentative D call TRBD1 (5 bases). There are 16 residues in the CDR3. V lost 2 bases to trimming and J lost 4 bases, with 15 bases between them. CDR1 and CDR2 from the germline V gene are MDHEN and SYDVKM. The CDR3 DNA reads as TGTGCCAGCAGTTTAAGGGTTGGGACTTCAAATCAGCCCCAGCATTTT. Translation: CASSLRVGTSNQPQHF.

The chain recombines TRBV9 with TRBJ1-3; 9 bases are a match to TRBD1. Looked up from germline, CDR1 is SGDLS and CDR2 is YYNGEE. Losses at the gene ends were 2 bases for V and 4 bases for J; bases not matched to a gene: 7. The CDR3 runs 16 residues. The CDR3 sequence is CASSVTGGESGNTIYF. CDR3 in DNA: TGTGCCAGCAGCGTCACAGGGGGCGAATCCGGAAACACCATATATTTT.

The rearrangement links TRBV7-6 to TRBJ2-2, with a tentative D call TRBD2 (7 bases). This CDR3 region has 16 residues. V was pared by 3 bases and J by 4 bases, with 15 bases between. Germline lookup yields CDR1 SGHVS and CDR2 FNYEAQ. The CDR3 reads CASSFPGGQRTGELFF. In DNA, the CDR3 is TGTGCCAGCAGCTTCCCCGGGGGGCAACGCACCGGGGAGCTGTTTTTT.

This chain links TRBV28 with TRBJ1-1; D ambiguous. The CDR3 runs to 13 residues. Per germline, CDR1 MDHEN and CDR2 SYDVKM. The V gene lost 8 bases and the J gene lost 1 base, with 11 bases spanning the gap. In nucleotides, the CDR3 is TGTGCCAGCTTGGCCAGGTGGAACACTGAAGCTTTCTTT. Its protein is CASLARWNTEAFF.

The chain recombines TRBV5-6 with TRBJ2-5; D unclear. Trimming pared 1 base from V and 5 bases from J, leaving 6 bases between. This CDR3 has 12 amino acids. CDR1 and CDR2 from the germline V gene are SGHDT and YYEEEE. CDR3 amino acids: CASSLRRETQYF. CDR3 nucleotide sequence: TGTGCCAGCAGCTTGCGGCGGGAGACCCAGTACTTC.

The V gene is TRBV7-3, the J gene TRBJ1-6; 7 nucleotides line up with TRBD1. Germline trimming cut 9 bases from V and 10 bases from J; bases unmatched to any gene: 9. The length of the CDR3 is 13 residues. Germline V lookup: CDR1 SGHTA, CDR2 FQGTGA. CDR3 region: CASQTGLGSPLHF. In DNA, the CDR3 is TGTGCCAGTCAGACAGGGTTGGGATCACCCCTCCACTTT.

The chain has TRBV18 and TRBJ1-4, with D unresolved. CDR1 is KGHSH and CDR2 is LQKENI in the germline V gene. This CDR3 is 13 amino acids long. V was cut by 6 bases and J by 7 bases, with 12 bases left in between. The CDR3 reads CASSAGDGEKLFF. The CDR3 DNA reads TGTGCCAGCTCGGCAGGTGATGGTGAAAAACTGTTTTTT.

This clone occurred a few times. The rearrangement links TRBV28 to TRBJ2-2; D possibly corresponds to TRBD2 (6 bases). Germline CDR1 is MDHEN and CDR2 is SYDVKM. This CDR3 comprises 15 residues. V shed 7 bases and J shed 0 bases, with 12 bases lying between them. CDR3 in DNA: TGTGCCAGCATGGGAGGAGCGGCGAACACCGGGGAGCTGTTTTTT. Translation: CASMGGAANTGELFF.

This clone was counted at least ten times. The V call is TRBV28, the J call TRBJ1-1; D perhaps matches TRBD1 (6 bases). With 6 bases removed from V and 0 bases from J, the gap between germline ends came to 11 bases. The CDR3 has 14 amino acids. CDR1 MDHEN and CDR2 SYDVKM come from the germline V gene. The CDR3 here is CASRTGQLNTEAFF. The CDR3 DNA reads TGTGCCAGCAGAACTGGACAGTTGAACACTGAAGCTTTCTTT.

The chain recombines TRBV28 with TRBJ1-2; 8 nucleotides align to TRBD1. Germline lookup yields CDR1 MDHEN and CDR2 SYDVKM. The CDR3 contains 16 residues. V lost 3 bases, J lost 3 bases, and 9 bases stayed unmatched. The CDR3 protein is CASSFSPWTGYYGYTF. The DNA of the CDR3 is TGTGCCAGCAGTTTTTCCCCGTGGACAGGGTACTATGGCTACACCTTC.